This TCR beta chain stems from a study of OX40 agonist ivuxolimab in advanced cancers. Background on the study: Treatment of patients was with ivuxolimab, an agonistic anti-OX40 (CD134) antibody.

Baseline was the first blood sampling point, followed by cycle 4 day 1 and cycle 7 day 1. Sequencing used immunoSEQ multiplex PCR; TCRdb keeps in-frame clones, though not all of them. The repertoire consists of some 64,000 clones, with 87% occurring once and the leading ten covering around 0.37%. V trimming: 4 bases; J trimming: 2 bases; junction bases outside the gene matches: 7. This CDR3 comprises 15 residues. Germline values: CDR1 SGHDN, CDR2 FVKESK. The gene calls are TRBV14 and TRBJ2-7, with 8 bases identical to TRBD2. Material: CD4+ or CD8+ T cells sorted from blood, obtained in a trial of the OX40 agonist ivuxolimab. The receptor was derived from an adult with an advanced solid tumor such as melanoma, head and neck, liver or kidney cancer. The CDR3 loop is CASSPPSGLAYEQYF. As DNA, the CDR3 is TGTGCCAGCAGCCCCCCTAGCGGGCTAGCCTACGAGCAGTACTTC.